This TCR beta chain was identified during a study of identical twins. A note on this clonotype: Its antigen is not identified.

Trimming removed 2 bases at V and 6 bases at J, with 17 bases between. Germline CDR1 and CDR2: LGHDT and YNNKEL (reference sequence). The CDR3 totals 15 residues. Whole-study results and caveats: Monozygotic twins shared more out-of-frame TCR alpha than recombination models predicted. There were fewer insertions in abundant cord blood beta clonotypes, but memory repertoires showed no such pattern. Twins' excess sharing was less marked for out-of-frame beta sequences.

cDNA carried unique molecular identifiers, and a universal primer site was added by template switching. TCRdb called the 5' RACE reads again in MiXCR, with one record for every CDR3 protein. The sample contains hundreds of thousands of distinct CDR3 sequences, about 9.4% of which appear only once. These records were also assigned to another study, of yellow fever vaccine responses in identical twins.

The chain joins TRBV3-1 to TRBJ2-7; tentative D call: TRBD1 (6 bases). This sequence originates from a woman aged 18-35 years in good health. Sequencing was performed on PBMCs. DNA for the CDR3: TGTGCCAGCAGCCAAAAGATCTTCCAGGGGTCCGAGCAGTACTTC. Translating gives CASSQKIFQGSEQYF.